Reported below is one T cell receptor (beta chain). Its target is not known. The data were obtained in a study of cytomegalovirus exposure and HLA in healthy donors. Study-wide findings and caveats: A link between a missense DCLRE1C variant and TCR beta V- and J-gene trimming emerged from a later analysis. It was taken for granted in presence/absence analyses that sequencing depth across donors was roughly uniform.

The PCR employed 60 Vbeta primers together with 13 Jbeta primers. TCRdb keeps only in-frame clones here, not all; method: immunoSEQ multiplex PCR. The sample yields about 150,000 clones, about four fifths seen once. Sequenced material: PBMCs. The sequence was obtained from a man under 40 in good health and CMV-seropositive.

Here the CDR3 reads CASSDEQGRLNTGELFF. CDR3 in DNA: TGTGCCAGCAGTGACGAGCAGGGGCGTTTGAACACCGGGGAGCTGTTTTTT. The V and J genes are TRBV25-1 and TRBJ2-2, with TRBD1 as a possible D gene (6 bases). Germline-derived CDR1 and CDR2 are MGHDK and SYGVNS. The CDR3 extends over 17 amino acids. V was trimmed by 3 bases and J by 1 base, leaving 15 bases between them.